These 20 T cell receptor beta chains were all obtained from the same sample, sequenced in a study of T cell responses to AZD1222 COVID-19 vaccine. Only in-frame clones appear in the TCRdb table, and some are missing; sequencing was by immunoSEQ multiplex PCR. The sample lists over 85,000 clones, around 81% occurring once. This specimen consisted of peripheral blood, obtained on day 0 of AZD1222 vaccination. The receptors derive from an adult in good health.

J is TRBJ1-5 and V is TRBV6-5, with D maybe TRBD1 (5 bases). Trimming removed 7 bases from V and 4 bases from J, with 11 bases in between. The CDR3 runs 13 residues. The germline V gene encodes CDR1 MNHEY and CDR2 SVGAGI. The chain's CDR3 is CASILTVNQPQHF. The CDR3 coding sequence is TGTGCCAGCATTCTGACAGTTAATCAGCCCCAGCATTTT.

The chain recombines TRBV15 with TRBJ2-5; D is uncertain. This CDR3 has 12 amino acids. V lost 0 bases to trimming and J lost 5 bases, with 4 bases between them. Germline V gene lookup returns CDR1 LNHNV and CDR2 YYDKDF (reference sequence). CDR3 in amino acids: CATSREGETQYF. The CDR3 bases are TGTGCCACCAGCAGAGAAGGGGAGACCCAGTACTTC.

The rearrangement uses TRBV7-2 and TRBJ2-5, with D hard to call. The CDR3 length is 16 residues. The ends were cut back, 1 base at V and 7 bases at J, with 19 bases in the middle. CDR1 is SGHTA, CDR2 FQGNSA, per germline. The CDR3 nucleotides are TGTGCCAGCAGCTTAGATCCACTCAGGCACGGGCGGACCCAGTACTTC. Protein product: CASSLDPLRHGRTQYF.

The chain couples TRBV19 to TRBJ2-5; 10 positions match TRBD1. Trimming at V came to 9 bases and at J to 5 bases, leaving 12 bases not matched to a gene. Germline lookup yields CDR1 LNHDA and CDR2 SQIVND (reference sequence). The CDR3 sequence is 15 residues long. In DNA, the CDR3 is TGTGCCAGACCTCTGGGACAGGGGAGAGGGGAGACCCAGTACTTC. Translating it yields CARPLGQGRGETQYF.

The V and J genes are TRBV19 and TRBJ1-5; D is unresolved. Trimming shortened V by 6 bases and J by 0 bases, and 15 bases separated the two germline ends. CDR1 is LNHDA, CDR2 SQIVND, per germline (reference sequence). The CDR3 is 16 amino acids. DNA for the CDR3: TGTGCCAGTAGCAAAAGGCCCACCTATAGCAATCAGCCCCAGCATTTT. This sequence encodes CASSKRPTYSNQPQHF.

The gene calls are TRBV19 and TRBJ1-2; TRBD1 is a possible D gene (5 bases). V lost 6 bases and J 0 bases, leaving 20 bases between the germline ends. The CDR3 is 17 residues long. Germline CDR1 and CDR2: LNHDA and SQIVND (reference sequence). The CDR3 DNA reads TGTGCCAGTAGGCCTGGAGGGACCGTCATTACTAACTATGGCTACACCTTC. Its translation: CASRPGGTVITNYGYTF. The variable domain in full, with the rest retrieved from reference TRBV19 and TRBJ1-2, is DGGITQSPKYLFRKEGQNVTLSCEQNLNHDAMYWYRQDPGQGLRLIYYSQIVNDFQKGDIAEGYSVSREKKESFPLTVTSAQKNPTAFYLCASRPGGTVITNYGYTFGSGTRLTVV.

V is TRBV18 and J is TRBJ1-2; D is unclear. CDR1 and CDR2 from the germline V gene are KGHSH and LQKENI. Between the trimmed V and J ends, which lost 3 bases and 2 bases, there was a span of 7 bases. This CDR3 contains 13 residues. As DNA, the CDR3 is TGTGCCAGCTCACCTTCCGGCAACTATGGCTACACCTTC. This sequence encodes CASSPSGNYGYTF.

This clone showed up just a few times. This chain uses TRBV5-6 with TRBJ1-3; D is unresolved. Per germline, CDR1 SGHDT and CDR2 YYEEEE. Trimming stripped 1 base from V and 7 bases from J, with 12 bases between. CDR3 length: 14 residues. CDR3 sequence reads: CASSLLDYGNTIYF. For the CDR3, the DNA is TGTGCCAGCAGCTTGCTCGACTACGGGAACACCATATATTTT.

The CDR3 region has the DNA TGTGCCAGCAGCCCGCTGGGGGGAACTAATGAAAAACTGTTTTTT. It codes for CASSPLGGTNEKLFF. The rearrangement links TRBV7-7 to TRBJ1-4, with TRBD1 as a possible D gene (5 bases). Germline V CDR1 and CDR2: SSHAT, FNYEAQ (reference sequence). Between the trimmed V and J ends, which lost 5 bases and 1 base, there was a span of 11 bases. The CDR3 contains 15 residues.

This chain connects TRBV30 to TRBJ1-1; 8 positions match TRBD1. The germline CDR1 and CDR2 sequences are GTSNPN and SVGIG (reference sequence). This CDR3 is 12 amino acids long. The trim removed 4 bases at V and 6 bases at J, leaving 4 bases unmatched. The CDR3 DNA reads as TGTGCCTGGACTACAGGGGGGTCTGAAGCTTTCTTT. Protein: CAWTTGGSEAFF.

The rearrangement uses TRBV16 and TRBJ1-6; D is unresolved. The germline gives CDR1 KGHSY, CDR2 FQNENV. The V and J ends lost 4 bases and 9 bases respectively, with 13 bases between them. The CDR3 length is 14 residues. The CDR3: CASSLGTSSSPLHF. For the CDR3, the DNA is TGTGCCAGCAGCCTTGGAACTTCTTCTTCACCCCTCCACTTT.

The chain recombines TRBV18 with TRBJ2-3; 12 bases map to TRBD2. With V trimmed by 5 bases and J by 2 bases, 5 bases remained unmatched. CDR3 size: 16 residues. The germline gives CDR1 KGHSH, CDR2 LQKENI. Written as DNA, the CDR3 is TGTGCCAGCTCAGAGACTAGCGGGAGCCCCACAGATACGCAGTATTTT. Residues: CASSETSGSPTDTQYF.

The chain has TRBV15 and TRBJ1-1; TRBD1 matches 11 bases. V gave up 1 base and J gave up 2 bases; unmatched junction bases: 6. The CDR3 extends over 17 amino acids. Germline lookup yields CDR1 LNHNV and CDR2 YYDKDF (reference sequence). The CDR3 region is CATSRGGTGGRNTEAFF. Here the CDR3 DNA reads TGTGCCACCAGCAGAGGCGGGACAGGGGGGAGAAACACTGAAGCTTTCTTT.

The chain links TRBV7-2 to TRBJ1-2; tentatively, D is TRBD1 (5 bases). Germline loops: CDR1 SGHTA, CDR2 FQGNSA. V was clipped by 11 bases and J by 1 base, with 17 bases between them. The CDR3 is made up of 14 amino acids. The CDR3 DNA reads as TGTGCCGGGGGGTCTGGGAATTATAACTATGGCTACACCTTC. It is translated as CAGGSGNYNYGYTF.

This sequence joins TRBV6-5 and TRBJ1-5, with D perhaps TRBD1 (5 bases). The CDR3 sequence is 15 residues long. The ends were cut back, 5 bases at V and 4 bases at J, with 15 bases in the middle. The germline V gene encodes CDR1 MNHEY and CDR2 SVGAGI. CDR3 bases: TGTGCCAGCAGTCCCGGTGGGGGGAGAAATCAGCCCCAGCATTTT. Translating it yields CASSPGGGRNQPQHF.

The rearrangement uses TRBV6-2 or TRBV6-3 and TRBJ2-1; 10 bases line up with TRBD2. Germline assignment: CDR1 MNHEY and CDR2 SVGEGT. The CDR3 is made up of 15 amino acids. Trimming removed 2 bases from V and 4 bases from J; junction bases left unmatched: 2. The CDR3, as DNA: TGTGCCAGCAGTTACACTAGCGGGACTTACAATGAGCAGTTCTTC. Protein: CASSYTSGTYNEQFF.

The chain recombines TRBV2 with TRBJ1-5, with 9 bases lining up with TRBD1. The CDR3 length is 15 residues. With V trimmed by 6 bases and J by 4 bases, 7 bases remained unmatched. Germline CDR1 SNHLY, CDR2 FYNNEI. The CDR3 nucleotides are TGTGCCAGCAGCGGACAGGGGTTGCCGAATCAGCCCCAGCATTTT. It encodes CASSGQGLPNQPQHF.

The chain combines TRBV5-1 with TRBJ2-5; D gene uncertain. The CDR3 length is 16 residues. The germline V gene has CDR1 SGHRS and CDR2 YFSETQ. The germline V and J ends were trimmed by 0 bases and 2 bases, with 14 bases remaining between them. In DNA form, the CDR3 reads TGCGCCAGCAGCTTGGGTGGCGGTACAGTTCAAGAGACCCAGTACTTC. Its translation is CASSLGGGTVQETQYF.

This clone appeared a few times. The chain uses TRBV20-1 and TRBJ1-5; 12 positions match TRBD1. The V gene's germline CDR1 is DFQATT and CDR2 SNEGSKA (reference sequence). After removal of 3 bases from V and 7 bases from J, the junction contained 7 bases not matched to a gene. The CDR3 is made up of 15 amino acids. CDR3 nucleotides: TGCAGTGCTAGTGCCGGGACAGGGGGCCAACAGCCCCAGCATTTT. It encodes CSASAGTGGQQPQHF.

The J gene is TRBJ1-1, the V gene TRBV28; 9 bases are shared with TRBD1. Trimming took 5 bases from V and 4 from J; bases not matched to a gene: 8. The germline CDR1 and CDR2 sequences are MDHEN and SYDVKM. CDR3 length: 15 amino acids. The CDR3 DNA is TGTGCCAGCAGTGAACAGGGGGCTTGGGGCACTGAAGCTTTCTTT. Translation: CASSEQGAWGTEAFF.